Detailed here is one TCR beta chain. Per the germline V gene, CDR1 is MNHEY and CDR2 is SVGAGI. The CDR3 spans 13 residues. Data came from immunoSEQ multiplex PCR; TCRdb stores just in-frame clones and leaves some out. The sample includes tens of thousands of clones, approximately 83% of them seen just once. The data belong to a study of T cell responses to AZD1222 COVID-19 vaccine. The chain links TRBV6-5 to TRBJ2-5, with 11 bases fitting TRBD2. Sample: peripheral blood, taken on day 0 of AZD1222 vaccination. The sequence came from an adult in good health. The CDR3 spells CGCSGGAGETQYF. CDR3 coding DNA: TGTGGCTGTAGCGGGGGGGCCGGAGAGACCCAGTACTTC.